One T cell receptor (beta chain) is described in this entry. This sample is drawn from a study of glioma-infiltrating T cells after dendritic cell vaccination. The data were produced by immunoSEQ multiplex PCR, yet TCRdb's version contains in-frame clones alone and is incomplete. The data show tens of thousands of clones, with about 85% seen just once and about 10% held by the top ten. The CDR3 extends over 13 amino acids. CDR1 SQVTM and CDR2 ANQGSEA come from the germline V gene. V shed 7 bases, J shed 5 bases, and the junction held 8 bases outside the gene matches. J is TRBJ2-5 and V is TRBV29-1, with TRBD1 matching over 9 bases. This sample comprised blood, obtained before dendritic cell vaccination. This clonotype was sampled from a human donor with glioblastoma. CDR3 in DNA: TGCAGCGCGTACGGAGGGACAGGGGAGACCCAGTACTTC. The encoded protein is CSAYGGTGETQYF.